These 10 T cell receptor beta chains share one sample of origin, sequenced in a study of radiotherapy plus CTLA-4 blockade in lung cancer. Assay: immunoSEQ multiplex PCR; the TCRdb copy retains only in-frame clones and omits some. The table records over 95,000 clones, about four fifths of them present only once. This specimen was peripheral blood, taken from a patient treated with radiotherapy plus ipilimumab. All receptors derive from a human donor with non-small cell lung cancer who had a partial response to radiotherapy plus ipilimumab. Some clones in this sample may be carry-over from other donors' samples.

Written as DNA, the CDR3 is TGTGCCAGCAGCTCCATGACAGGGTCGCAGTATTTT. It translates to CASSSMTGSQYF. The chain couples TRBV11-1 to TRBJ2-3; 7 positions agree with TRBD1. Germline CDR1 is SGHAT and CDR2 is FQDESV (reference sequence). J was trimmed by 10 bases and V by 4 bases; bases with no gene match: 5. This CDR3 contains 12 residues.

The rearrangement links TRBV6-5 to TRBJ1-2; tentative D call: TRBD1 (5 bases). CDR1 is MNHEY, CDR2 SVGAGI, per germline. Trimming cost V 5 bases and J 4 bases, with 5 bases left between them. The CDR3 covers 11 residues. CDR3 in DNA: TGTGCCAGCAGTACAGGCTATGGCTACACCTTC. Translated: CASSTGYGYTF.

This clone has only one observation. V and J are TRBV28 and TRBJ2-7; 11 nucleotides agree with TRBD1. CDR1 MDHEN and CDR2 SYDVKM come from the germline V gene. Trimming took 5 bases from V and 2 from J; bases not matched to a gene: 8. This CDR3 has 16 amino acids. The CDR3 sequence: CASSPIPGQGAYEQYF. The CDR3 DNA sequence: TGTGCCAGCAGTCCCATCCCGGGACAGGGGGCCTACGAGCAGTACTTC.

The CDR3 region has the DNA TGTGCCAGCAGTCGTAGTCGTCGGGAAAACAATGAGCAGTTCTTC. Amino acid sequence: CASSRSRRENNEQFF. The rearrangement links TRBV2 to TRBJ2-1; TRBD2 is a possible D gene (5 bases). This CDR3 is built from 15 residues. Trimming removed 5 bases from V and 5 bases from J, with 16 bases in between. CDR1 is SNHLY and CDR2 is FYNNEI in the germline V gene.

This clone was seen a handful of times. V gene TRBV7-8 combines with J gene TRBJ1-3; D uncertain. The V end was cut by 2 bases, the J end by 7 bases, with 9 bases between. The CDR3 extends over 13 amino acids. The germline gives CDR1 SGHVS, CDR2 FQNEAQ. CDR3 nucleotide sequence: TGTGCCAGCAGCTTACATCGGCGGAACACCATATATTTT. Protein: CASSLHRRNTIYF.

The gene calls are TRBV7-6 and TRBJ2-7; TRBD1 is a possible D gene (6 bases). CDR1 is SGHVS and CDR2 is FNYEAQ in the germline V gene. Trimming shortened V by 5 bases and J by 1 base, and 15 bases separated the two germline ends. The CDR3 has 15 residues. The CDR3 loop is CASSQDRTGSYEQYF. In DNA form, the CDR3 reads TGTGCCAGCAGCCAGGATAGAACAGGGTCCTACGAGCAGTACTTC.

V is TRBV30 and J is TRBJ2-5; maybe TRBD1 (6 bases). The CDR3 spans 14 residues. V was pared by 1 base and J by 5 bases, with 14 bases between. Germline assignment: CDR1 GTSNPN and CDR2 SVGIG (reference sequence). The CDR3 DNA is TGTGCCTGGAGTGCCAGGGGTTTCGGGGAGACCCAGTACTTC. Translating gives CAWSARGFGETQYF.

A single count supports this clone. This chain connects TRBV19 to TRBJ1-1; 7 nucleotides line up with TRBD1. The V and J ends lost 4 bases and 0 bases, in that order; junction bases with no gene match: 8. CDR3 length: 16 residues. CDR1 and CDR2 from the germline V gene are LNHDA and SQIVND (reference sequence). DNA for the CDR3: TGTGCCAGTAGTAGCGGGACAGCCAATCTGAACACTGAAGCTTTCTTT. Translation: CASSSGTANLNTEAFF.

The chain is built from TRBV7-6 and TRBJ2-7, with TRBD2 matching over 10 bases. Germline V gene lookup returns CDR1 SGHVS and CDR2 FNYEAQ. The V gene end was trimmed by 5 bases and the J gene end by 3 bases; junction bases not matched to a gene: 13. The CDR3 loop spans 17 amino acids. The CDR3 DNA is TGTGCCAGCAGCCTTAGGGCCTCTAGCGGGGGACTCTACGAGCAGTACTTC. The encoded protein is CASSLRASSGGLYEQYF.

The chain combines TRBV19 with TRBJ2-5; perhaps TRBD1 as D (6 bases). The ends were cut back, 1 base at V and 7 bases at J, with 13 bases in the middle. This CDR3 contains 14 residues. Germline CDR1 and CDR2: LNHDA and SQIVND (reference sequence). The CDR3 sequence: CASSIVGASGTQYF. The DNA of the CDR3 is TGTGCCAGTAGTATAGTGGGGGCAAGTGGGACCCAGTACTTC.